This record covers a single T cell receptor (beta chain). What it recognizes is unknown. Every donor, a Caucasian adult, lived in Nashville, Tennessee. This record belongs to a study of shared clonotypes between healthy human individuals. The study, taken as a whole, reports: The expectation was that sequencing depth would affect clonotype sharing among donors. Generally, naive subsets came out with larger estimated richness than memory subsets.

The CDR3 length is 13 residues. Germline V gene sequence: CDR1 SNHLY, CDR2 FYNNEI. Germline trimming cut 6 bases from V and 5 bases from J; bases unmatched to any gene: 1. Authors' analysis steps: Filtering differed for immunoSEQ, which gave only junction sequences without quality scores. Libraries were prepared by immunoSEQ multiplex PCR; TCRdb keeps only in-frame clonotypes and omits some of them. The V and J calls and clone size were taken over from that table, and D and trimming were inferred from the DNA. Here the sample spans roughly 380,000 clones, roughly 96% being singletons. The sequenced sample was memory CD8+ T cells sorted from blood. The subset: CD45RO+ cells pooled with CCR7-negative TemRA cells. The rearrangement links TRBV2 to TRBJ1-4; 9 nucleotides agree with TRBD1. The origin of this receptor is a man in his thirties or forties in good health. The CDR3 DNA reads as TGTGCCAGCAGGGGGACAGGGAATGAAAAACTGTTTTTT. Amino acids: CASRGTGNEKLFF.